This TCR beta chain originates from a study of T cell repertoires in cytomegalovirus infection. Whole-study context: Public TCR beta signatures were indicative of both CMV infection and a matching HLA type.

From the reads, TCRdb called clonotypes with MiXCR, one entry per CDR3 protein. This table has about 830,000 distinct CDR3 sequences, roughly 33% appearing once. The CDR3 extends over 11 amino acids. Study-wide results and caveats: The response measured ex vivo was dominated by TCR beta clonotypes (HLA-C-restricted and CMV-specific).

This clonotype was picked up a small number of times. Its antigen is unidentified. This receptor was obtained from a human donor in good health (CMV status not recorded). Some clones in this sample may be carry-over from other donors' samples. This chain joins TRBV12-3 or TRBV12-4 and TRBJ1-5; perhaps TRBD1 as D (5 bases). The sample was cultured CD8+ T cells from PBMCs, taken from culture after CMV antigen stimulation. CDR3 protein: CVAGQAQPQHF. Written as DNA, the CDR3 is TGTGTTGCAGGGCAGGCTCAGCCCCAGCATTTT.